One and the same sample provided the 24 T cell receptor beta chains below, sequenced in a study of identical twins. A single record per CDR3 protein comes from TCRdb applying MiXCR to the 5' RACE reads. Found here are 1.5 million to 2 million distinct CDR3 sequences, less than 35% of them singletons; the top ten hold around 0.3%. Specimen: cord blood. All receptors come from a newborn girl in good health.

The chain combines TRBV11-2 with TRBJ2-3; D perhaps matches TRBD2 (5 bases). V lost 5 bases and J 4 bases, leaving 10 bases between the germline ends. Germline CDR1 and CDR2: SGHAT and FQNNGV. The CDR3 totals 13 residues. The CDR3 nucleotides read TGTGCCAGCAGCGAGGACTCCTCAGATACGCAGTATTTT. Translation: CASSEDSSDTQYF.

This clonotype has just a few counts. The chain recombines TRBV4-1 with TRBJ2-3; 8 nucleotides match TRBD2. V shed 3 bases, J shed 3 bases, and the junction held 11 bases outside the gene matches. The V gene's germline CDR1 is MGHRA and CDR2 YSYEKL. The CDR3 length is 17 residues. The CDR3 nucleotides read TGCGCCAGCAGCCACTCGGGGTTAGCGGGACTTACAGATACGCAGTATTTT. Amino acids: CASSHSGLAGLTDTQYF.

The chain employs TRBV11-2 and TRBJ2-3, with TRBD2 matching over 15 bases. Looked up from germline, CDR1 is SGHAT and CDR2 is FQNNGV. After removal of 5 bases from V and 6 bases from J, the junction contained 12 bases not matched to a gene. This CDR3 has 18 residues. The CDR3 DNA follows: TGTGCCAGCAGCCCCGGACTAGCGGGGGGGCTTGCCGGGGATACGCAGTATTTT. As protein: CASSPGLAGGLAGDTQYF.

The chain recombines TRBV7-6 with TRBJ1-1; 12 positions match TRBD1. This CDR3 has 17 residues. The germline V gene has CDR1 SGHVS and CDR2 FNYEAQ. With V trimmed by 0 bases and J by 0 bases, 2 bases remained unmatched. CDR3 DNA: TGTGCCAGCAGCTTAGCCGGGACAGGGGGCATGAACACTGAAGCTTTCTTT. Translation gives CASSLAGTGGMNTEAFF.

About this clonotype: This is likely a read error, given that the CDR3 carries no conserved phenylalanine or tryptophan at its end. This chain links TRBV12-3 or TRBV12-4 with TRBJ2-7; a weak D match, TRBD2 (6 bases). V was shortened by 3 bases and J by 4 bases, with 10 bases between the two germline ends. CDR3 length equals 13 residues. The CDR3 sequence is CASSFRAGYEQYY. CDR3 nucleotides: TGTGCCAGCAGTTTCAGGGCGGGGTACGAGCAGTACTAC.

This clonotype has more than one count but fewer than ten. The chain has TRBV24-1 and TRBJ2-1; 11 bases are a match to TRBD2. J was trimmed by 7 bases and V by 3 bases; bases with no gene match: 7. The germline CDR1 and CDR2 sequences are KGHDR and SFDVKD. The CDR3 contains 16 residues. In DNA form, the CDR3 reads TGTGCCACCAGTGATGCTAGCGGGAGGCCCGGGAATGAGCAGTTCTTC. Protein: CATSDASGRPGNEQFF.

The sample holds many counts of this clonotype. The CDR3 loop is CASSQRDRSEQYF. CDR3 nucleotide sequence: TGTGCCAGCAGCCAAAGGGACAGAAGCGAGCAGTACTTC. V usage is TRBV3-1 and J usage is TRBJ2-5; 7 bases fit TRBD1. The J call may be mistaken, given a closer DNA end match to TRBJ2-7. The germline V gene has CDR1 LGHDT and CDR2 YNNKEL (reference sequence). The CDR3 length is 13 residues.

J is TRBJ2-2 and V is TRBV5-6; maybe TRBD2 (6 bases). V lost 3 bases to trimming and J lost 9 bases, with 21 bases between them. The CDR3 loop spans 16 amino acids. Germline CDR1 SGHDT, CDR2 YYEEEE. CDR3 loop: CASSWDSSGHSRELFF. The CDR3 DNA reads TGTGCCAGCAGCTGGGACTCGAGTGGGCATTCGAGGGAGCTGTTTTTT.

This clonotype was counted only a few times. This rearrangement joins TRBV28 to TRBJ2-4; tentatively, D is TRBD2 (6 bases). Germline V gene data show CDR1 as MDHEN and CDR2 as SYDVKM. Between the trimmed V and J ends, which lost 7 bases and 11 bases, there was a span of 24 bases. CDR3 size: 15 residues. The CDR3 DNA sequence: TGTGCCAGCACCCATGGGGGGTACGTTAGAAAAGTTCAGTACTTC. Translated: CASTHGGYVRKVQYF.

The chain employs TRBV4-2 and TRBJ2-5; 10 bases are shared with TRBD1. The CDR3 runs 14 residues. The trim removed 6 bases at V and 11 bases at J, leaving 12 bases unmatched. CDR1 is LGHNA, CDR2 YNFKEQ, per germline. The CDR3 nucleotides are TGTGCCAGCAGTCAGGGACAGGGGAGGGATGAGCAGTACTTC. Encoded protein: CASSQGQGRDEQYF.

This clonotype was detected only a few times. The rearrangement uses TRBV29-1 and TRBJ1-4, with 7 bases that match TRBD1. Germline CDR1 is SQVTM and CDR2 is ANQGSEA. The J segment lost 10 bases and the V segment lost 2 bases, leaving 7 bases of the junction unmatched. The CDR3 runs 13 residues. CDR3 in DNA: TGCAGCGTTGAAATCACAGGGGCCGGAAAACTGTTTTTT. As protein: CSVEITGAGKLFF.

The V and J genes are TRBV6-1 and TRBJ2-5, with 9 bases identical to TRBD1. Per the germline V gene, CDR1 is MNHNS and CDR2 is SASEGT. V trimming: 7 bases; J trimming: 11 bases; junction bases outside the gene matches: 11. The CDR3 runs 13 residues. Here the CDR3 DNA reads TGTGCCAGCACCGGGACAGGGTACAATGAGCAGTACTTC. Amino acids: CASTGTGYNEQYF.

This clonotype was detected only a few times. The gene calls are TRBV5-1 and TRBJ2-7, with D perhaps being TRBD1 or TRBD2 (6 bases each). CDR3 length equals 15 residues. With 5 bases removed from V and 3 bases from J, the gap between germline ends came to 18 bases. Germline loops: CDR1 SGHRS, CDR2 YFSETQ. CDR3 DNA sequence: TGCGCCAGCAGACTTAGTAACGGGGGCGGCTACGAGCAGTACTTC. Translated: CASRLSNGGGYEQYF.

This clonotype appeared a few times. This rearrangement joins TRBV21-1 to TRBJ2-1; the table's D gene call, TRBD2, was not cross checked with the DNA. TRBV21-1 is reported as a pseudogene. The CDR3 extends over 14 amino acids. Here the CDR3 DNA reads TGTGCCAGCAGGGGGGACCCTTCCGGCACTGAGCAGTTCTTC. Protein product: CASRGDPSGTEQFF.

The chain links TRBV5-1 to TRBJ2-1, with D perhaps TRBD2 (6 bases). The germline V gene encodes CDR1 SGHRS and CDR2 YFSETQ. Trimming took off 5 bases at V and 6 bases at J, with 18 bases between the two ends. The CDR3 sequence is 15 residues long. The CDR3 DNA reads TGCGCCAGCAGACGATGGGACTCTGGTTCCAATGAGCAGTTCTTC. It yields the protein CASRRWDSGSNEQFF. Filled out from reference TRBV5-1 and TRBJ2-1, the complete variable domain reads KAGVTQTPRYLIKTRGQQVTLSCSPISGHRSVSWYQQTPGQGLQFLFEYFSETQRNKGNFPGRFSGRQFSNSRSEMNVSTLELGDSALYLCASRRWDSGSNEQFFGPGTRLTVL.

This clonotype was detected only a few times. Just one base apart from a much larger clone, this may be a read error. The rearrangement links TRBV29-1 to TRBJ2-1; the D gene is possibly TRBD1 (5 bases). The J call is doubtful: the DNA matches TRBJ2-7 better. In germline, CDR1 is SQVTM, CDR2 ANQGSEA. The CDR3 spans 14 residues. CDR3 protein: CSVGDRFSYNEQYF. In DNA, the CDR3 is TGCAGCGTCGGTGACAGATTCTCCTACAATGAGCAGTACTTC.

The V and J genes are TRBV12-3 or TRBV12-4 and TRBJ2-2; 7 bases match TRBD2. This CDR3 comprises 18 residues. V lost 1 base, J lost 1 base, and 9 bases stayed unmatched. CDR3: CASSLVPSLARNTGELFF. CDR3 coding DNA: TGTGCCAGCAGTTTAGTACCCTCACTAGCGCGGAACACCGGGGAGCTGTTTTTT.

This rearrangement joins TRBV11-2 to TRBJ1-1; 7 bases are a match to TRBD1. This CDR3 region has 18 residues. J was trimmed by 2 bases and V by 6 bases; bases with no gene match: 18. Per the germline V gene, CDR1 is SGHAT and CDR2 is FQNNGV. The CDR3 loop is CASRRRSQGVFINTEAFF. In nucleotides, the CDR3 is TGTGCCAGCAGACGAAGGTCGCAGGGGGTCTTCATCAACACTGAAGCTTTCTTT.

The V gene is TRBV15, the J gene TRBJ1-2; tentative D call: TRBD1 (5 bases). Germline-derived CDR1 and CDR2 are LNHNV and YYDKDF (reference sequence). V lost 3 bases and J 4 bases, leaving 15 bases between the germline ends. The CDR3 runs to 15 residues. CDR3 loop: CATSSGGRESYGYTF. The CDR3 nucleotides read TGTGCCACCAGCAGTGGGGGTAGGGAGAGCTATGGCTACACCTTC.

This chain uses TRBV20-1 with TRBJ2-5; TRBD1 is a possible D gene (5 bases). V shed 3 bases and J shed 0 bases, with 11 bases lying between them. The CDR3 covers 14 residues. CDR1 DFQATT and CDR2 SNEGSKA come from the germline V gene (reference sequence). CDR3 nucleotides: TGCAGTGCTAGTTGGACACGTCACCAAGAGACCCAGTACTTC. Encoded protein: CSASWTRHQETQYF.

The V gene is TRBV6-1, the J gene TRBJ1-1; 8 bases fit TRBD1. CDR3 length: 14 amino acids. In germline, CDR1 is MNHNS, CDR2 SASEGT. Trimming took 6 bases from V and 7 from J; bases not matched to a gene: 10. The CDR3 reads CASSLTGGRGEAFF. CDR3 coding DNA: TGTGCCAGCAGCCTAACAGGGGGACGGGGTGAAGCTTTCTTT.

The genes are TRBV7-2 and TRBJ2-7; tentatively, D is TRBD1 (5 bases). The ends were cut back, 5 bases at V and 1 base at J, with 12 bases in the middle. CDR3 length: 14 residues. CDR1 and CDR2 from the germline V gene are SGHTA and FQGNSA. In DNA, the CDR3 is TGTGCCAGCAGCCCCCACAGGTCATCCTACGAGCAGTACTTC. Protein sequence: CASSPHRSSYEQYF.

The V call is TRBV6-6, the J call TRBJ2-3; D unclear. The CDR3 length is 11 residues. V was clipped by 7 bases and J by 6 bases, with 8 bases between them. The germline CDR1 and CDR2 sequences are MNHNY and SVGAGI (reference sequence). This chain's CDR3 is CASTWMDTQYF. For the CDR3, the DNA is TGTGCCAGCACGTGGATGGATACGCAGTATTTT.

The V call is TRBV10-3, the J call TRBJ1-2; D ambiguous. The germline V and J ends were trimmed by 4 bases and 8 bases, with 8 bases remaining between them. The germline V gene encodes CDR1 ENHRY and CDR2 SYGVKD. The CDR3 sequence is 11 residues long. The CDR3 DNA reads TGTGCCATCAGTGCCAGGTCGGGCTACACCTTC. It is translated as CAISARSGYTF.